Presented here are 13 T cell receptor beta chains from one specimen sequenced in a study of OX40 agonist ivuxolimab in advanced cancers. Only in-frame clones appear in the TCRdb table, and some are missing; sequencing was by immunoSEQ multiplex PCR. The sample has about 96,000 clones; under 85% are singletons. Sequencing was performed on CD4+ or CD8+ T cells sorted from blood, taken in a trial of the OX40 agonist ivuxolimab. The receptors shown here come from an adult with an advanced solid tumor such as melanoma, head and neck, liver or kidney cancer.

The chain carries TRBV18 and TRBJ1-1; D uncertain. Germline CDR1 and CDR2: KGHSH and LQKENI. The V end was cut by 3 bases, the J end by 1 base, with 6 bases between. The CDR3 is 13 amino acids. The CDR3 loop is CASSPGGNTEAFF. The CDR3 coding sequence is TGTGCCAGCTCACCGGGAGGGAACACTGAAGCTTTCTTT. The whole variable domain, filled in from reference TRBV18 and TRBJ1-1, reads NAGVMQNPRHLVRRRGQEARLRCSPMKGHSHVYWYRQLPEEGLKFMVYLQKENIIDESGMPKERFSAEFPKEGPSILRIQQVVRGDSAAYFCASSPGGNTEAFFGQGTRLTVV.

The chain joins TRBV9 to TRBJ2-2; possibly TRBD1 or TRBD2 for D (5 bases each). The germline CDR1 and CDR2 sequences are SGDLS and YYNGEE. V lost 4 bases to trimming and J lost 5 bases, with 21 bases between them. The CDR3 loop spans 17 amino acids. The CDR3 reads CASSPDRGERLTGELFF. The CDR3 region has the DNA TGTGCCAGCAGCCCTGATAGGGGAGAGAGACTAACCGGGGAGCTGTTTTTT. The variable domain in full, completed from reference TRBV9 and TRBJ2-2, reads DSGVTQTPKHLITATGQRVTLRCSPRSGDLSVYWYQQSLDQGLQFLIQYYNGEERAKGNILERFSAQQFPDLHSELNLSSLELGDSALYFCASSPDRGERLTGELFFGEGSRLTVL.

The J gene is TRBJ1-2, the V gene TRBV5-6; 10 bases are shared with TRBD1. The germline V gene encodes CDR1 SGHDT and CDR2 YYEEEE. This CDR3 contains 16 residues. V lost 0 bases to trimming and J lost 4 bases; unmatched junction nucleotides: 6. CDR3 DNA sequence: TGTGCCAGCAGCTTGGAGACAGGGGGCCACCTCTATGGCTACACCTTC. It encodes CASSLETGGHLYGYTF. The full variable domain, rest sourced from reference TRBV5-6 and TRBJ1-2, is DAGVTQSPTHLIKTRGQQVTLRCSPKSGHDTVSWYQQALGQGPQFIFQYYEEEERQRGNFPDRFSGHQFPNYSSELNVNALLLGDSALYLCASSLETGGHLYGYTFGSGTRLTVV.

This chain connects TRBV6-1 to TRBJ2-7, with D perhaps TRBD2 (5 bases). This CDR3 has 13 residues. Trimming pared 2 bases from V and 2 bases from J, leaving 7 bases between. Looked up from germline, CDR1 is MNHNS and CDR2 is SASEGT. The CDR3: CASSERGAYEQYF. The CDR3 DNA is TGTGCCAGCAGTGAACGGGGAGCCTACGAGCAGTACTTC.

The chain carries TRBV4-2 and TRBJ2-2, with a weak D call TRBD1 (5 bases). This CDR3 is built from 16 residues. V gave up 4 bases and J gave up 5 bases, with 17 bases separating them. Per germline, CDR1 LGHNA and CDR2 YNFKEQ. The CDR3 here is CASSPQARTSTGELFF. CDR3 bases: TGTGCCAGCAGCCCTCAAGCAAGGACATCAACCGGGGAGCTGTTTTTT.

The V gene is TRBV6-1, the J gene TRBJ1-4; unclear D gene. The CDR3 extends over 12 amino acids. Trimming removed 6 bases at V and 7 bases at J, with 9 bases between. Germline V gene data show CDR1 as MNHNS and CDR2 as SASEGT. The CDR3 DNA reads TGTGCCAGCAGGGCGAGAGGTGAAAAACTGTTTTTT. This sequence encodes CASRARGEKLFF.

Remarks on this clone: One junction end disagrees with the germline gene, perhaps due to a read error. The V gene is TRBV27, the J gene TRBJ2-7; D gene unclear. This CDR3 is 14 amino acids long. CDR1 is MNHEY and CDR2 is SMNVEV in the germline V gene (reference sequence). CDR3 region: CASSLLAGNYEQCF. The CDR3 DNA follows: TGTGCCAGCAGTTTATTGGCAGGAAACTACGAGCAGTGCTTC.

The chain has TRBV10-3 and TRBJ1-6, with 7 bases lining up with TRBD1. The CDR3 spans 14 residues. Germline V gives CDR1 ENHRY, CDR2 SYGVKD. Trimming cost V 1 base and J 10 bases; bases outside gene matches: 4. Here the CDR3 reads CAISEYRGDSPLHF. The CDR3, as DNA: TGTGCCATCAGTGAGTACAGGGGAGACTCACCCCTCCACTTT.

This clone was picked up a small number of times. This chain connects TRBV15 to TRBJ1-2; TRBD1 aligns across 9 bases. CDR3 size: 15 residues. The germline V gene has CDR1 LNHNV and CDR2 YYDKDF (reference sequence). Losses at the gene ends were 2 bases for V and 5 bases for J; bases not matched to a gene: 6. CDR3 residues: CATSRNGQGKYGYTF. The CDR3 DNA reads TGTGCCACCAGCAGAAACGGACAGGGGAAGTATGGCTACACCTTC. The whole variable domain, remainder taken from reference TRBV15 and TRBJ1-2, is DAMVIQNPRYQVTQFGKPVTLSCSQTLNHNVMYWYQQKSSQAPKLLFHYYDKDFNNEADTPDNFQSRRPNTSFCFLDIRSPGLGDTAMYLCATSRNGQGKYGYTFGSGTRLTVV.

The chain uses TRBV9 and TRBJ2-1; 10 bases agree with TRBD2. With V trimmed by 0 bases and J by 4 bases, 7 bases remained unmatched. The CDR3 covers 17 residues. CDR1 is SGDLS, CDR2 YYNGEE, per germline. CDR3 sequence (DNA): TGTGCCAGCAGCGTAGCTACGCTAGCGGGGGCGTACAATGAGCAGTTCTTC. This encodes CASSVATLAGAYNEQFF.

The V call is TRBV19, the J call TRBJ1-3, with D tentatively TRBD1 (5 bases). Germline CDR1 is LNHDA and CDR2 is SQIVND (reference sequence). This CDR3 has 16 amino acids. The ends were cut back, 4 bases at V and 4 bases at J, with 17 bases in the middle. The CDR3 sequence is CASSTRQTRTGNTIYF. The DNA of the CDR3 is TGTGCCAGTAGTACCCGACAGACGCGGACCGGAAACACCATATATTTT.

V is TRBV19 and J is TRBJ1-2; 9 nucleotides line up with TRBD1. Germline trimming cut 5 bases from V and 8 bases from J; bases unmatched to any gene: 9. The V gene's germline CDR1 is LNHDA and CDR2 SQIVND (reference sequence). There are 14 residues in the CDR3. The CDR3 region has the DNA TGTGCCAGTAGTTCGATAGGGACAGGGCTCGGCTACACCTTC. Amino acids: CASSSIGTGLGYTF.

The rearrangement links TRBV12-5 to TRBJ1-2; no clear D gene. Germline CDR1 reads LGHNT; CDR2 reads FRNRAP. V shed 0 bases and J shed 8 bases, with 4 bases lying between them. CDR3 length: 11 residues. The CDR3 loop is CASGLVGGYTF. CDR3 in DNA: TGTGCTAGTGGTTTGGTTGGGGGCTACACCTTC.